The table lists the clone carrying this T cell receptor beta chain with a few counts. What it recognizes is unknown. The sample is drawn from a study of PD-1 blockade in classical Hodgkin lymphoma. Per germline, CDR1 MDHEN and CDR2 SYDVKM. V lost 11 bases, J lost 8 bases, and 27 bases lay in between. The CDR3 is made up of 15 amino acids. Study results and limitations: Baseline diversity was lower in partial responders and progressors than complete responders. There was a significant rise in CD4+ TCR diversity by C4D1, with no such rise for CD8+.

Described time point: cycle 4 day 1 (C4D1), after less than 7 weeks of nivolumab. Every patient experienced relapse after autologous stem cell transplantation, and brentuximab vedotin exposure varied. Measured with immunoSEQ multiplex PCR; TCRdb has only the in-frame clones, and not every one. Found here are roughly 40,000 clones, roughly 78% of them singletons; the top ten hold 37%. The sequenced sample was peripheral blood mononuclear cells (PBMCs), obtained before the fourth cycle of nivolumab. The sequence derives from a human donor with classical Hodgkin lymphoma. The J gene is TRBJ1-2, the V gene TRBV28; possible D gene TRBD1, 6 bases. The DNA of the CDR3 is TGTGCCGGACGGTCCCAAGGGGACAAGGATGGAGGCTACACCTTC. It encodes CAGRSQGDKDGGYTF.